A selection of T cell receptor beta chains follows, all from one sample in a study of blood T cells in healthy people across ages. TCRdb recomputed calls from the 5' RACE reads with MiXCR, one row per CDR3 protein. The table lists more than 650,000 distinct CDR3 sequences, about 20% of them singletons. Material: blood. The receptors were gathered from a man in his 70s in good health. Both conserved end residues are part of each CDR3. A D gene is named only where the DNA matches it firmly. A clone size is listed for some rows: how often the clone was seen (once, few, many), or a class if it is expanded.

>TRBJ1-2|few|TRBV19|.
TGTGCCAGTAGTATCCGACCAGGGATCTATGGCTACACCTTC
CASSIRPGIYGYTF
>TRBJ2-3|many|TRBV5-1|.
TGCGCCAGCAGTAGGACAGGCACAGATACGCAGTATTTT
CASSRTGTDTQYF
>TRBJ2-3|few|TRBV12-3/TRBV12-4|TRBD2
TGTGCCAGCAGCCCGGCAGCGAGGGAGGGAGATACGCAGTATTTT
CASSPAAREGDTQYF
>TRBJ1-3|.|TRBV5-1|TRBD1
TGCGCCAGCAGCTTGGACGGGACAGCCTCTGGAAACACCATATATTTT
CASSLDGTASGNTIYF
>TRBJ2-5|.|TRBV5-1|.
TGCGCCAGCAGCCAGAGGGCCGACAATGAGCGGTTCTTC
CASSQRADNERFF
>TRBJ2-2|few|TRBV10-3|TRBD2
TGTGCCATCAGAGTTAGCGGGGAAGGAACCGGGGAGCTGTTTTTT
CAIRVSGEGTGELFF
>TRBJ1-3|few|TRBV19|.
TGTGCCAGTAGTATCGAGGTCTCTGGAAACACCATATATTTT
CASSIEVSGNTIYF
>TRBJ2-3|.|TRBV5-1|TRBD2
TGCGCCAGCAGCGGACTAGCGGGGGGGCGTACAGATACGCAGTATTTT
CASSGLAGGRTDTQYF
>TRBJ2-3|.|TRBV28|.
TGTGCCAGCAGTTTCCCTCAGGACCCCCGGAGCGTTGAGGGTACGCAGTATTTT
CASSFPQDPRSVEGTQYF
>TRBJ1-1|few|TRBV5-1|TRBD1
TGCGCCAGCAGGAAGGACAGGCCCAACACTGAAGCTTTCTTT
CASRKDRPNTEAFF
>TRBJ2-7|.|TRBV3-1|.
TGTGCCAGCAGCCCAAGCGTGGGGCAGGGATCCTACGAGCAGTACTTC
CASSPSVGQGSYEQYF
>TRBJ2-5|few|TRBV12-3/TRBV12-4|TRBD1
TGTGCCAGCAACTTTCCAGGGGGAAAGACCCAGTACTTC
CASNFPGGKTQYF